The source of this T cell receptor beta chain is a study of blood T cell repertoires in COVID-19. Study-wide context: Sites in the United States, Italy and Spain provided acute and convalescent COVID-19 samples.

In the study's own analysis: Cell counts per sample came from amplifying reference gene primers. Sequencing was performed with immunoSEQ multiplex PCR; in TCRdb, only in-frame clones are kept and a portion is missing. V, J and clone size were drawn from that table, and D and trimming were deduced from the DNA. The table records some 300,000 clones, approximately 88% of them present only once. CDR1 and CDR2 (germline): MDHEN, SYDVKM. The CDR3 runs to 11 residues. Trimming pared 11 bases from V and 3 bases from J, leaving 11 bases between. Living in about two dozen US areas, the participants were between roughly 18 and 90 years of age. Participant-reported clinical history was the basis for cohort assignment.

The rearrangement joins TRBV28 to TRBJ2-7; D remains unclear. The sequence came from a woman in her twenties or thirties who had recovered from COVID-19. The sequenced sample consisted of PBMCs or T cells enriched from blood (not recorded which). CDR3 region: CAGSLVYEQYF. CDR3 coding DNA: TGTGCCGGTTCCCTAGTCTACGAGCAGTACTTC.